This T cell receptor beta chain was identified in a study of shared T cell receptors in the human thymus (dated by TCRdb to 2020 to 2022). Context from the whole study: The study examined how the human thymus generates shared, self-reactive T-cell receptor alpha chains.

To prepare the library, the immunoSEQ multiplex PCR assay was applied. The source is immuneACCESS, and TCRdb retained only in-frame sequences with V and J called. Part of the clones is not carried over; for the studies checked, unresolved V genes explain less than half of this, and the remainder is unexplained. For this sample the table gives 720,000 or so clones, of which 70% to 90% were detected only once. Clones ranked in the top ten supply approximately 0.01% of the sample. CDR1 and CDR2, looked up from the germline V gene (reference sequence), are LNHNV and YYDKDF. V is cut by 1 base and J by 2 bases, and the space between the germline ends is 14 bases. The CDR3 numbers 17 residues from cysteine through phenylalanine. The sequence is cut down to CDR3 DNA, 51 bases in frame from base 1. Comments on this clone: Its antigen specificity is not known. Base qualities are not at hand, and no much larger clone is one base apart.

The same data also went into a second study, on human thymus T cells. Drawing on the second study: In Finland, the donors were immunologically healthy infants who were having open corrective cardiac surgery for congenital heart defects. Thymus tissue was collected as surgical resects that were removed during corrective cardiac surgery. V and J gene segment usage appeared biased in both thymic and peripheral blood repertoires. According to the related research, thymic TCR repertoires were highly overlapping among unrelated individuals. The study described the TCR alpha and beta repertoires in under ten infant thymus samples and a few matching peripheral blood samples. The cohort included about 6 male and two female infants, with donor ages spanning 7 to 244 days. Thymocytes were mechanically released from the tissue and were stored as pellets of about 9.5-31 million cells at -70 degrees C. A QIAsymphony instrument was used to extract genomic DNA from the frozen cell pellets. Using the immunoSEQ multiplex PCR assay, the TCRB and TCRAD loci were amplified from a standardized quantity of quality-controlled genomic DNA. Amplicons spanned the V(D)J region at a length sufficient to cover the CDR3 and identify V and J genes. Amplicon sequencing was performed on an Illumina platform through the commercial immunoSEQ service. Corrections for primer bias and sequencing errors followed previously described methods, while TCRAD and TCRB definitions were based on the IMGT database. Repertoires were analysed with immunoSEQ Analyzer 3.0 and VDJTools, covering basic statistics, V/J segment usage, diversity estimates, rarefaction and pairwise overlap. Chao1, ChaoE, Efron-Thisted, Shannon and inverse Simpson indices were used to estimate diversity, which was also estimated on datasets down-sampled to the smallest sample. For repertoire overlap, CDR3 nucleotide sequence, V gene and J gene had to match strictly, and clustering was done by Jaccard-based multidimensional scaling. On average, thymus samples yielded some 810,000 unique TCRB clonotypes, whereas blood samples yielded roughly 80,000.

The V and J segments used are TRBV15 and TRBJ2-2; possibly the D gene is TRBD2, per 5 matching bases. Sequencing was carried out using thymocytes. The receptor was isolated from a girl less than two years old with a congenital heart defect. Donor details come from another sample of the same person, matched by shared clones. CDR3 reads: CATSRVPGKINTGELFF. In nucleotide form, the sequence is TGTGCCACCAGCAGAGTCCCGGGGAAAATCAACACCGGGGAGCTGTTTTTT. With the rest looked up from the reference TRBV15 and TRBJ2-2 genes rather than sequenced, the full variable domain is DAMVIQNPRYQVTQFGKPVTLSCSQTLNHNVMYWYQQKSSQAPKLLFHYYDKDFNNEADTPDNFQSRRPNTSFCFLDIRSPGLGDTAMYLCATSRVPGKINTGELFFGEGSRLTVL.